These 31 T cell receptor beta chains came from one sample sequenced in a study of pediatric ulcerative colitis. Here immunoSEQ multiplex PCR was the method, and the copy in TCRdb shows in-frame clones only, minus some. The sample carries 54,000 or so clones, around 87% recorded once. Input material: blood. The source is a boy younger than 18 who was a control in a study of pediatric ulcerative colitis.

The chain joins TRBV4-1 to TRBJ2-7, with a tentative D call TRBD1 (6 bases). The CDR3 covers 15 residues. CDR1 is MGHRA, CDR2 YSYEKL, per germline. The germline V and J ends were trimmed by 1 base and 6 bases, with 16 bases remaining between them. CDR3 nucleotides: TGCGCCAGCAGCCAAGGGGGACATCGGTGGGGCGAGCAGTACTTC. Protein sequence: CASSQGGHRWGEQYF.

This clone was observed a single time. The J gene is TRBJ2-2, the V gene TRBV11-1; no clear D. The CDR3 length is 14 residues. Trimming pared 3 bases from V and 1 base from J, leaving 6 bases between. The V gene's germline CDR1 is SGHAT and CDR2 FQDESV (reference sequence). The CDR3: CASSFLMNTGELFF. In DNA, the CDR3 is TGTGCCAGCAGCTTTCTGATGAACACCGGGGAGCTGTTTTTT.

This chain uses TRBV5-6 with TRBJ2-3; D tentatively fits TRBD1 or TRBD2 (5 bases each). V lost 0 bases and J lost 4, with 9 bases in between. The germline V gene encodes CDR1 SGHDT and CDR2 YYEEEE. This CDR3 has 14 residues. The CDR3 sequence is CASSLGLGADTQYF. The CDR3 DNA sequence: TGTGCCAGCAGCTTGGGACTGGGGGCAGATACGCAGTATTTT. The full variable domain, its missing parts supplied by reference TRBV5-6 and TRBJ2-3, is DAGVTQSPTHLIKTRGQQVTLRCSPKSGHDTVSWYQQALGQGPQFIFQYYEEEERQRGNFPDRFSGHQFPNYSSELNVNALLLGDSALYLCASSLGLGADTQYFGPGTRLTVL.

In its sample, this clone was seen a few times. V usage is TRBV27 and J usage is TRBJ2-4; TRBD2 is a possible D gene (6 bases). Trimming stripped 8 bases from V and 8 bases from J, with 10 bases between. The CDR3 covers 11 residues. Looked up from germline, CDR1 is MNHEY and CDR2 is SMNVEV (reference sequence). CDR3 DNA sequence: TGTGCCAGCTGGTCGGGGGACATTCAGTACTTC. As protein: CASWSGDIQYF.

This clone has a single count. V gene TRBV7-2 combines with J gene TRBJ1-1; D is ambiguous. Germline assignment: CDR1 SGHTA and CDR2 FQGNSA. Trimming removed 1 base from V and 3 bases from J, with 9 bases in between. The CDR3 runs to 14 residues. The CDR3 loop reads CASSLGGKHTEAFF. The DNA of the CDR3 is TGTGCCAGCAGCTTAGGAGGCAAACACACTGAAGCTTTCTTT. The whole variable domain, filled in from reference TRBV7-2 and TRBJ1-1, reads GAGVSQSPSNKVTEKGKDVELRCDPISGHTALYWYRQSLGQGLEFLIYFQGNSAPDKSGLPSDRFSAERTGGSVSTLTIQRTQQEDSAVYLCASSLGGKHTEAFFGQGTRLTVV.

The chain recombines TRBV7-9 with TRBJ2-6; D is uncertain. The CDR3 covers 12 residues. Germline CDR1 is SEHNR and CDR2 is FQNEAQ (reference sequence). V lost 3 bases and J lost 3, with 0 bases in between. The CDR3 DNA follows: TGTGCCAGCAGCTTTGGGGCCAACGTCCTGACTTTC. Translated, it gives CASSFGANVLTF. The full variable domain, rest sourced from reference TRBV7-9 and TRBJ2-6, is DTGVSQNPRHKITKRGQNVTFRCDPISEHNRLYWYRQTLGQGPEFLTYFQNEAQLEKSRLLSDRFSAERPKGSFSTLEIQRTEQGDSAMYLCASSFGANVLTFGAGSRLTVL.

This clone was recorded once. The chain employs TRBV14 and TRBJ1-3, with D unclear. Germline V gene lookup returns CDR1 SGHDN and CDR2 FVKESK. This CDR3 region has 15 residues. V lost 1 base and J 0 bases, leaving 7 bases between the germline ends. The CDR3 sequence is CASSQVYNSGNTIYF. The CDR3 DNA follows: TGTGCCAGCAGCCAAGTGTATAACTCTGGAAACACCATATATTTT.

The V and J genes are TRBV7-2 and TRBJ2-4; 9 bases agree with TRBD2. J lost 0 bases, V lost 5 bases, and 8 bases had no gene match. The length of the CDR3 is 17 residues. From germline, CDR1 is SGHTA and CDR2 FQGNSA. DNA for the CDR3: TGTGCCAGCAGCCCGCTAGCGGGGCCGCTAGCCAAAAACATTCAGTACTTC. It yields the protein CASSPLAGPLAKNIQYF.

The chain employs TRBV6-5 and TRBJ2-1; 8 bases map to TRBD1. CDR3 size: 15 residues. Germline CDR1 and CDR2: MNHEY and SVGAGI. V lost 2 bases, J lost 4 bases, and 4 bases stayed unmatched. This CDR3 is CASSYRDRLYNEQFF. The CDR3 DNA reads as TGTGCCAGCAGTTACCGGGACAGGTTATACAATGAGCAGTTCTTC.

The CDR3 reads CASSSPDGPYGYTF. In nucleotides, the CDR3 is TGTGCCAGCAGTTCCCCGGACGGACCCTATGGCTACACCTTC. The chain couples TRBV28 to TRBJ1-2; D gene uncertain. Germline CDR1 is MDHEN and CDR2 is SYDVKM. CDR3 length equals 14 residues. V was clipped by 4 bases and J by 4 bases, with 13 bases between them.

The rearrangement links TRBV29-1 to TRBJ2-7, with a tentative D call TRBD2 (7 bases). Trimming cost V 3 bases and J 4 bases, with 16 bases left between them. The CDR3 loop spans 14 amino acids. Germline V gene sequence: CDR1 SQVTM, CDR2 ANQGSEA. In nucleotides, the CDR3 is TGCAGCGTTGAGGGGGCGGGAGAGAAATACGAGCAGTACTTC. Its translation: CSVEGAGEKYEQYF.

CDR3 sequence reads: CASSPLRGEGEQYF. DNA of the CDR3: TGTGCCAGCAGTCCCCTCCGCGGAGAGGGCGAGCAGTACTTC. The chain is built from TRBV6-6 and TRBJ2-7; possible D gene TRBD2, 5 bases. This CDR3 contains 14 residues. Looked up from germline, CDR1 is MNHNY and CDR2 is SVGAGI (reference sequence). Trimming cost V 5 bases and J 6 bases, with 17 bases left between them.

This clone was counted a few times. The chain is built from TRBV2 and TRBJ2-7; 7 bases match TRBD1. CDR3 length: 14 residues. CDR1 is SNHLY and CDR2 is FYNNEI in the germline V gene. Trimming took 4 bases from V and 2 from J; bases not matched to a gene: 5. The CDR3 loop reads CASSAGRGTYEQYF. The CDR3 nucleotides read TGTGCCAGCAGTGCAGGCAGGGGGACCTACGAGCAGTACTTC.

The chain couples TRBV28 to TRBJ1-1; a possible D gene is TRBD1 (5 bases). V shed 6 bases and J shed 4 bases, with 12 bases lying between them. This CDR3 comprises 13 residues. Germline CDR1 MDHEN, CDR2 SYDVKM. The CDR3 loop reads CASSLRGFTEAFF. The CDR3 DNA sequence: TGTGCCAGCAGCCTAAGGGGATTCACTGAAGCTTTCTTT.

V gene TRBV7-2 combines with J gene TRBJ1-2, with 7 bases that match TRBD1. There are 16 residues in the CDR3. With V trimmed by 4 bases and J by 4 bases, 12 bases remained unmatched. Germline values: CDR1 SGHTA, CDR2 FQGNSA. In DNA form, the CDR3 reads TGTGCCAGCAGCTCGCCTCTTCAGGGGGTCTTCTATGGCTACACCTTC. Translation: CASSSPLQGVFYGYTF. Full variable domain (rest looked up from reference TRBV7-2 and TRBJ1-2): GAGVSQSPSNKVTEKGKDVELRCDPISGHTALYWYRQSLGQGLEFLIYFQGNSAPDKSGLPSDRFSAERTGGSVSTLTIQRTQQEDSAVYLCASSSPLQGVFYGYTFGSGTRLTVV.

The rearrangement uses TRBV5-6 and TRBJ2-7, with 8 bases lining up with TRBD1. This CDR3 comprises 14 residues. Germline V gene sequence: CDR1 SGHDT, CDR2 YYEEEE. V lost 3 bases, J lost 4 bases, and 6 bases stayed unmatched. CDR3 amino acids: CASSSGTGWYEQYF. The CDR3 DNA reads TGTGCCAGCAGCTCCGGGACAGGTTGGTACGAGCAGTACTTC. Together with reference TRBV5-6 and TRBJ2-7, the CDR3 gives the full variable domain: DAGVTQSPTHLIKTRGQQVTLRCSPKSGHDTVSWYQQALGQGPQFIFQYYEEEERQRGNFPDRFSGHQFPNYSSELNVNALLLGDSALYLCASSSGTGWYEQYFGPGTRLTVT.

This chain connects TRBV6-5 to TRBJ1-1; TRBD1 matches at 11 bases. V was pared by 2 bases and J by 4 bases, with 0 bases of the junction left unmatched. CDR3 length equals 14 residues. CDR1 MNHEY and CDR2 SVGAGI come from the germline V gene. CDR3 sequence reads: CASSYGTGGTEAFF. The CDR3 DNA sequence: TGTGCCAGCAGTTACGGGACAGGGGGCACTGAAGCTTTCTTT.

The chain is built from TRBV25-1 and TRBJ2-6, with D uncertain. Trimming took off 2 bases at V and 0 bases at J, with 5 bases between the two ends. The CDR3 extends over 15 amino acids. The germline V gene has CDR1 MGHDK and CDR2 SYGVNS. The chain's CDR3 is CASSEENSGANVLTF. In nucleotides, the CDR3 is TGTGCCAGCAGTGAAGAAAACTCTGGGGCCAACGTCCTGACTTTC. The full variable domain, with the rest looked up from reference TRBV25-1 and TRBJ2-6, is EADIYQTPRYLVIGTGKKITLECSQTMGHDKMYWYQQDPGMELHLIHYSYGVNSTEKGDLSSESTVSRIRTEHFPLTLESARPSHTSQYLCASSEENSGANVLTFGAGSRLTVL.

The CDR3 coding sequence is TGTGCCATCAGTGAAACGATGGAATATCTCGGTCAGGGGAGCGGCTACACCTTC. It specifies CAISETMEYLGQGSGYTF. This sequence joins TRBV10-3 and TRBJ1-2; TRBD1 might be the D (6 bases). The CDR3 runs to 18 residues. The V gene lost 3 bases and the J gene lost 8 bases, with 28 bases spanning the gap. The V gene's germline CDR1 is ENHRY and CDR2 SYGVKD.

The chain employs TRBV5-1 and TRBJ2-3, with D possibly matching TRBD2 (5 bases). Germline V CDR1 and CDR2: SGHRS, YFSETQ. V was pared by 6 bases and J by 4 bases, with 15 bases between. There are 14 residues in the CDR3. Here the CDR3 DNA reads TGCGCCAGCAACCAGATGAGGGCCGCAGATACGCAGTATTTT. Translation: CASNQMRAADTQYF.

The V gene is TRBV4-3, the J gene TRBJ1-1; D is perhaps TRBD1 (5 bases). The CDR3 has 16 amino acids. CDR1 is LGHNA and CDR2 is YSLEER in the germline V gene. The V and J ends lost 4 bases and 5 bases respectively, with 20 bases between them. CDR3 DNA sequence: TGCGCCAGCAGCCCGAGCCTCGGGGACCGGGGGACTGAAGCTTTCTTT. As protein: CASSPSLGDRGTEAFF.

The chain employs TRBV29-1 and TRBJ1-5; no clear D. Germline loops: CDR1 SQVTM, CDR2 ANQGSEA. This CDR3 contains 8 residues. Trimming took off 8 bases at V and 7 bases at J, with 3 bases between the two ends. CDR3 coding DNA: TGCAGCCCCCAGCCCCAGCATTTT. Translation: CSPQPQHF.

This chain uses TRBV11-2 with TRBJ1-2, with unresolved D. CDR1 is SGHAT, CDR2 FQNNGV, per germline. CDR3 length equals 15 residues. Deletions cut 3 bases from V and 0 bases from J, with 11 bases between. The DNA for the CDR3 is TGTGCCAGCAGCTTCAGAAGCCTAGCTAACTATGGCTACACCTTC. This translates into CASSFRSLANYGYTF.

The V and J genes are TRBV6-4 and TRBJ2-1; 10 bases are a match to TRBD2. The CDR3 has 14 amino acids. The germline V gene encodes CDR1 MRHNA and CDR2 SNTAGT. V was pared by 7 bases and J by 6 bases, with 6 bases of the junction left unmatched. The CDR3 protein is CASKSSGSSNEQFF. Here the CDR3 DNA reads TGTGCCAGCAAATCTAGCGGGAGTAGCAATGAGCAGTTCTTC.

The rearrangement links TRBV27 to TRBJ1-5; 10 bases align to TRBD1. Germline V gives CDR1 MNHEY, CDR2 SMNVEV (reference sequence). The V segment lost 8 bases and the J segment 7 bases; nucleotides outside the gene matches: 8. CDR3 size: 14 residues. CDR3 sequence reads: CASGTGDYWQPQHF. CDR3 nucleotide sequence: TGTGCCAGCGGGACAGGGGATTATTGGCAGCCCCAGCATTTT.

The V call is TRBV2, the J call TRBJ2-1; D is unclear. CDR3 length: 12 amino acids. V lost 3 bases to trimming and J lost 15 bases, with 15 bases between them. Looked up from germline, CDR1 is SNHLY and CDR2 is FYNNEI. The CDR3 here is CASSEVARLPFF. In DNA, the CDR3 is TGTGCCAGCAGTGAGGTCGCGAGACTGCCGTTCTTC.

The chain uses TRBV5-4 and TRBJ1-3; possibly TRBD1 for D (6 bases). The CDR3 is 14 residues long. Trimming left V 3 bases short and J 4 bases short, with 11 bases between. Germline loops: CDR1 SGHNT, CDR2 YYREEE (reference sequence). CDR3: CASSSGTPGNTIYF. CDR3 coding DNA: TGTGCCAGCAGCTCCGGGACACCAGGAAACACCATATATTTT.

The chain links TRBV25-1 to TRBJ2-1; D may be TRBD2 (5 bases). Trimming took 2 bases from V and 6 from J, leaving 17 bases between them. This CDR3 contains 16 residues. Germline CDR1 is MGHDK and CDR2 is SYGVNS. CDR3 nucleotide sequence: TGTGCCAGCAGTGAACGAGGGTCTTTTTCATTCAATGAGCAGTTCTTC. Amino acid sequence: CASSERGSFSFNEQFF.

CDR3: CASSYMTGGGYQPQHF. In DNA, the CDR3 is TGTGCCAGCAGTTACATGACAGGGGGTGGGTATCAGCCCCAGCATTTT. This chain connects TRBV28 to TRBJ1-5; the match to TRBD1 covers 9 bases. Germline CDR1 is MDHEN and CDR2 is SYDVKM. This CDR3 comprises 16 residues. Trimming at V came to 4 bases and at J to 5 bases, leaving 9 bases not matched to a gene.

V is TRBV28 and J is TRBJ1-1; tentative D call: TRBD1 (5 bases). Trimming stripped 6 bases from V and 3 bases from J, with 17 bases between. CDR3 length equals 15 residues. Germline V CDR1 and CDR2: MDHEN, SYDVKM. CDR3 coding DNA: TGTGCCAGCAGCCAGAGGGTGGGGGTGGACACTGAAGCTTTCTTT. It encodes CASSQRVGVDTEAFF.

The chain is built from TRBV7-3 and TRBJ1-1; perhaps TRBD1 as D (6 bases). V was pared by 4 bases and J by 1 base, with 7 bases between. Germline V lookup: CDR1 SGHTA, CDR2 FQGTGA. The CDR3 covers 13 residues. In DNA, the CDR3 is TGTGCCAGCAGCTCGGGACAGAACACTGAAGCTTTCTTT. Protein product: CASSSGQNTEAFF.